Below, 21 T cell receptor beta chains from the same sample are listed, as sequenced in a study of blood T cell repertoires in COVID-19. The data were produced by immunoSEQ multiplex PCR, yet TCRdb's version contains in-frame clones alone and is incomplete. The sample records a few hundred thousand clones, 82% being singletons. Sequencing input: peripheral blood. These receptors all come from a woman aged 18-29 years with acute or convalescent COVID-19.

This clone came up a few times. CDR3 bases: TGCGCCAGCAGCTTTCTAGGACATCTCACCGGGGAGCTGTTTTTT. It translates to CASSFLGHLTGELFF. The chain has TRBV5-1 and TRBJ2-2, with a tentative D call TRBD1 (5 bases). The germline CDR1 and CDR2 sequences are SGHRS and YFSETQ. Trimming removed 2 bases from V and 4 bases from J, with 12 bases in between. The CDR3 runs 15 residues.

The chain employs TRBV11-2 and TRBJ2-7; D may be TRBD2 (5 bases). CDR1 and CDR2 (germline): SGHAT, FQNNGV. Trimming stripped 1 base from V and 0 bases from J, with 10 bases between. The length of the CDR3 is 15 residues. CDR3 DNA: TGTGCCAGCAGCTTAGGCCCGGGGAGCTCCTACGAGCAGTACTTC. It yields the protein CASSLGPGSSYEQYF. Using reference TRBV11-2 and TRBJ2-7 for the parts outside the CDR3, the full variable domain is EAGVAQSPRYKIIEKRQSVAFWCNPISGHATLYWYQQILGQGPKLLIQFQNNGVVDDSQLPKDRFSAERLKGVDSTLKIQPAKLEDSAVYLCASSLGPGSSYEQYFGPGTRLTVT.

The rearrangement uses TRBV21-1 and TRBJ1-2; TRBD1 is taken as the D call from the table, unchecked against the DNA. TRBV21-1 is a pseudogene. CDR3 size: 11 residues. CDR3 DNA: TGTGCCAGCAGCCAGTTCTATGGCTACACCTTC. The encoded protein is CASSQFYGYTF.

This chain joins TRBV5-1 and TRBJ1-4; TRBD1 might be the D (6 bases). There are 14 residues in the CDR3. Germline values: CDR1 SGHRS, CDR2 YFSETQ. Deletions cut 1 base from V and 5 bases from J, with 9 bases between. CDR3 sequence: CASSLRDNNEKLFF. In DNA, the CDR3 is TGCGCCAGCAGCTTGCGGGACAACAATGAAAAACTGTTTTTT.

This sequence joins TRBV6-6 and TRBJ2-5; D unclear. V dropped 5 bases and J dropped 5 bases, with 12 bases sitting between them. CDR1 MNHNY and CDR2 SVGAGI come from the germline V gene (reference sequence). The CDR3 has 13 residues. The CDR3: CASSRLSLETQYF. CDR3 nucleotides: TGTGCCAGCAGTCGACTTAGTCTCGAGACCCAGTACTTC.

This clone was detected once. The CDR3 is CASSLRQGVNYGYTF. The DNA for the CDR3 is TGTGCCAGCAGCTTACGGCAGGGGGTTAACTATGGCTACACCTTC. The chain joins TRBV7-9 to TRBJ1-2, with 7 bases fitting TRBD1. Trimming took 2 bases from V and 1 from J; bases not matched to a gene: 4. CDR1 is SEHNR and CDR2 is FQNEAQ in the germline V gene (reference sequence). The CDR3 has 15 amino acids. Supplemented by reference TRBV7-9 and TRBJ1-2, the full variable domain reads DTGVSQNPRHKITKRGQNVTFRCDPISEHNRLYWYRQTLGQGPEFLTYFQNEAQLEKSRLLSDRFSAERPKGSFSTLEIQRTEQGDSAMYLCASSLRQGVNYGYTFGSGTRLTVV.

The chain recombines TRBV11-1 with TRBJ1-2, with a possible D match to TRBD1 (6 bases). The CDR3 length is 13 residues. The V end lost 1 base, the J end lost 6 bases, and 9 bases lay between the germline ends. Germline CDR1 and CDR2: SGHAT and FQDESV (reference sequence). CDR3 nucleotides: TGTGCCAGCAGCTTAGGGCAGGGGAATGGCTACACCTTC. It encodes CASSLGQGNGYTF.

This clone turned up a few times. The J gene is TRBJ1-1, the V gene TRBV7-2; D unclear. This CDR3 comprises 14 residues. Germline V gene data show CDR1 as SGHTA and CDR2 as FQGNSA. Trimming pared 0 bases from V and 10 bases from J, leaving 15 bases between. CDR3: CASSLAGGMGVAFF. The CDR3 DNA is TGTGCCAGCAGCTTAGCAGGCGGGATGGGAGTAGCTTTCTTT.

This CDR3 is CAWRPVRGSLSSPLHF. CDR3 sequence (DNA): TGTGCCTGGAGGCCGGTGCGGGGCAGCCTGTCTTCACCCCTCCACTTT. The chain links TRBV30 to TRBJ1-6; TRBD1 might be the D (5 bases). The germline V and J ends were trimmed by 3 bases and 9 bases, with 21 bases remaining between them. The CDR3 is 16 amino acids. The germline V gene encodes CDR1 GTSNPN and CDR2 SVGIG (reference sequence).

The chain uses TRBV10-3 and TRBJ2-7, with unresolved D. From germline, CDR1 is ENHRY and CDR2 SYGVKD. Between the trimmed V and J ends, which lost 2 bases and 0 bases, there was a span of 11 bases. The CDR3 runs to 15 residues. The CDR3 DNA sequence: TGTGCCATCAGTGAGATGACACCGAGCTCCTACGAGCAGTACTTC. Its translation: CAISEMTPSSYEQYF.

The count of this clone is one. CDR3 in amino acids: CASSLVGSQTYNSPLHF. DNA for the CDR3: TGTGCCAGCAGCTTGGTGGGCAGCCAAACTTATAATTCACCCCTCCACTTT. This sequence joins TRBV5-5 and TRBJ1-6, with D uncertain. The CDR3 covers 17 residues. The germline V and J ends were trimmed by 0 bases and 4 bases, with 14 bases remaining between them. Germline lookup yields CDR1 SGHKS and CDR2 YYEKEE (reference sequence).

The genes are TRBV7-2 and TRBJ1-5; a possible D gene is TRBD1 (5 bases). CDR3 length equals 16 residues. V was clipped by 2 bases and J by 3 bases, with 14 bases between them. The germline gives CDR1 SGHTA, CDR2 FQGNSA. The CDR3 is CASSLQGGSSNQPQHF. The CDR3 DNA reads TGTGCCAGCAGCTTACAGGGAGGGAGTTCCAATCAGCCCCAGCATTTT.

The chain combines TRBV7-6 with TRBJ2-1; 10 positions match TRBD1. The CDR3 covers 19 residues. The ends lost 4 bases at V and 0 bases at J; junction bases unmatched: 12. Germline assignment: CDR1 SGHVS and CDR2 FNYEAQ. The CDR3 spells CASSSTGTGASSSYNEQFF. In DNA, the CDR3 is TGTGCCAGCAGCTCCACCGGGACAGGGGCTAGCAGCTCCTACAATGAGCAGTTCTTC.

The genes are TRBV6-1 and TRBJ2-2; D might be TRBD1 (6 bases). CDR1 and CDR2 from the germline V gene are MNHNS and SASEGT. The ends were cut back, 3 bases at V and 4 bases at J, with 15 bases in the middle. The CDR3 sequence is 16 residues long. CDR3 DNA: TGTGCCAGCAGTGATTTGGCAGGGGTGGGCACCGGGGAGCTGTTTTTT. Amino acids: CASSDLAGVGTGELFF.

The chain joins TRBV5-1 to TRBJ2-1; D perhaps matches TRBD1 (6 bases). CDR3 size: 15 residues. Germline V gives CDR1 SGHRS, CDR2 YFSETQ. V lost 7 bases and J lost 0, with 14 bases in between. In DNA form, the CDR3 reads TGCGCCAGCTCACGGGACACGAGCTCCTACAATGAGCAGTTCTTC. This sequence encodes CASSRDTSSYNEQFF.

This chain connects TRBV19 to TRBJ2-1; maybe TRBD1 (6 bases). Germline CDR1 is LNHDA and CDR2 is SQIVND (reference sequence). The V gene lost 4 bases and the J gene lost 7 bases, with 14 bases spanning the gap. The CDR3 contains 14 residues. The CDR3 bases are TGTGCCAGTAGTAGCCACACAGGGACAAATGAGCAGTTCTTC. Translation: CASSSHTGTNEQFF.

This clone occurred once. V usage is TRBV30 and J usage is TRBJ1-4; 7 bases fit TRBD1. Germline values: CDR1 GTSNPN, CDR2 SVGIG (reference sequence). J gave up 3 bases and V 2 bases, and 6 bases lay outside the gene matches. The CDR3 extends over 15 amino acids. CDR3 in DNA: TGTGCCTGGAGTTACGGACAGGCCCCTAATGAAAAACTGTTTTTT. Its translation: CAWSYGQAPNEKLFF.

The gene calls are TRBV4-2 and TRBJ2-7; tentative D call: TRBD1 (5 bases). There are 15 residues in the CDR3. V was pared by 1 base and J by 5 bases, with 15 bases between. CDR1 is LGHNA and CDR2 is YNFKEQ in the germline V gene. The DNA of the CDR3 is TGTGCCAGCAGCCAAGCGTTTTTTGACAGTCACGAGCAGTACTTC. It is translated as CASSQAFFDSHEQYF.

The V call is TRBV5-4, the J call TRBJ2-7; 8 bases match TRBD2. The junction had 6 bases not matched to a gene; V was cut back by 4 bases and J by 3 bases. Per the germline V gene, CDR1 is SGHNT and CDR2 is YYREEE (reference sequence). The CDR3 loop spans 14 amino acids. CDR3 loop: CASSRSGIGYEQYF. DNA for the CDR3: TGTGCCAGCAGCCGTAGCGGGATCGGCTACGAGCAGTACTTC.

The gene calls are TRBV11-2 and TRBJ2-7, with D maybe TRBD2 (5 bases). Trimming left V 5 bases short and J 0 bases short, with 11 bases between. This CDR3 contains 14 residues. Looked up from germline, CDR1 is SGHAT and CDR2 is FQNNGV. CDR3 loop: CASSPTTGSYEQYF. Here the CDR3 DNA reads TGTGCCAGCAGCCCGACTACGGGCTCCTACGAGCAGTACTTC.

The chain combines TRBV7-2 with TRBJ1-3; D unresolved. Trimming removed 2 bases at V and 4 bases at J, with 12 bases between. Germline V gene lookup returns CDR1 SGHTA and CDR2 FQGNSA. The CDR3 has 15 amino acids. The CDR3 DNA reads TGTGCCAGCAGCTTATATTCGAGTGAGGGAAACACCATATATTTT. Its translation: CASSLYSSEGNTIYF.